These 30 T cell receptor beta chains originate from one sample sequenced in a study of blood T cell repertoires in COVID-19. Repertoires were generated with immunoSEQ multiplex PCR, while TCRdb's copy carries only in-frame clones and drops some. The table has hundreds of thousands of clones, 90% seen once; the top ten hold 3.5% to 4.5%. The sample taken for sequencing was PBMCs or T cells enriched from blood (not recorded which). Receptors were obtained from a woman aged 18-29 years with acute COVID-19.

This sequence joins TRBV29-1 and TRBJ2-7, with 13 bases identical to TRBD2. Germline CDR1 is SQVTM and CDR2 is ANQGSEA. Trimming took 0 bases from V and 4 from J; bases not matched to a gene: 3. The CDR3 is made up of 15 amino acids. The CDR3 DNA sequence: TGCAGCGTTGAAGATACGGGACTAGCGGGATACGAGCAGTACTTC. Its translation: CSVEDTGLAGYEQYF.

CDR3 bases: TGTGCCAGCACCCCGGTATTCGGTGGCTACACCTTC. Protein product: CASTPVFGGYTF. J is TRBJ1-2 and V is TRBV28, with D hard to call. The CDR3 runs to 12 residues. Germline-derived CDR1 and CDR2 are MDHEN and SYDVKM. V was clipped by 7 bases and J by 7 bases, with 13 bases between them.

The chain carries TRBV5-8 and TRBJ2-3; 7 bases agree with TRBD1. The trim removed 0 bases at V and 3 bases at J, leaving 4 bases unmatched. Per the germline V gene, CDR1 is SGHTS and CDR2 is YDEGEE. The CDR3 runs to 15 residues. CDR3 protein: CASSLVGGGTDTQYF. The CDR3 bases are TGTGCCAGCAGCTTGGTAGGGGGCGGAACAGATACGCAGTATTTT. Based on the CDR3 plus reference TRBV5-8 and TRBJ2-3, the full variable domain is EAGVTQSPTHLIKTRGQQATLRCSPISGHTSVYWYQQALGLGLQFLLWYDEGEERNRGNFPPRFSGRQFPNYSSELNVNALELEDSALYLCASSLVGGGTDTQYFGPGTRLTVL.

CDR3 in amino acids: CASRRSQNTEAFF. The CDR3 DNA follows: TGTGCCAGCAGACGTTCACAGAACACTGAAGCTTTCTTT. V and J are TRBV2 and TRBJ1-1; D not resolved. Germline assignment: CDR1 SNHLY and CDR2 FYNNEI. The CDR3 runs 13 residues. V lost 6 bases and J 1 base, leaving 9 bases between the germline ends.

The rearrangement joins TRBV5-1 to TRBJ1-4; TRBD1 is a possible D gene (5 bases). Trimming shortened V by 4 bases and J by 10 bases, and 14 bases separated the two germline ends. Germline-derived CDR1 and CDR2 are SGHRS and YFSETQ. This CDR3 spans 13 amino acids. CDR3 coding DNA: TGCGCCAGCAGCGAGGCAGGGCGAGGAAAACTGTTTTTT. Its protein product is CASSEAGRGKLFF.

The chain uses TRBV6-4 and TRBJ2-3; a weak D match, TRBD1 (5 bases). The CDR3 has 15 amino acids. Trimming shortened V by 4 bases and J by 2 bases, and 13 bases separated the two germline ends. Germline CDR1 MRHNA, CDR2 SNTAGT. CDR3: CASSVAGQTTDTQYF. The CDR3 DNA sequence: TGTGCCAGCAGTGTGGCAGGGCAAACCACAGATACGCAGTATTTT.

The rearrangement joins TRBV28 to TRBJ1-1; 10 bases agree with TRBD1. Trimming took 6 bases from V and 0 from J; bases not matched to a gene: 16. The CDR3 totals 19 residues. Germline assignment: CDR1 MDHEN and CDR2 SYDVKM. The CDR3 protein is CASSRPVVWTGGVNTEAFF. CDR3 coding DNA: TGTGCCAGCAGCAGACCCGTGGTGTGGACAGGGGGGGTGAACACTGAAGCTTTCTTT.

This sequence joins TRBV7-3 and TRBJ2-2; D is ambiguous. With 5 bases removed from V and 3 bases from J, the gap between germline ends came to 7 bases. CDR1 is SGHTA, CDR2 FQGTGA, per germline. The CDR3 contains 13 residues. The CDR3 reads CASSQLDTGELFF. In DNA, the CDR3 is TGTGCCAGCAGCCAACTCGACACCGGGGAGCTGTTTTTT.

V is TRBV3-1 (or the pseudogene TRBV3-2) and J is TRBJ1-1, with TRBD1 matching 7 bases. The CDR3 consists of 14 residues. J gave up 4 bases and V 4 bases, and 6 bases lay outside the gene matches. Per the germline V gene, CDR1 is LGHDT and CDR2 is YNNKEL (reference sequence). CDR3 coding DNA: TGTGCCAGCAGCCTTAGGGGGCGTGCCACTGAAGCTTTCTTT. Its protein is CASSLRGRATEAFF.

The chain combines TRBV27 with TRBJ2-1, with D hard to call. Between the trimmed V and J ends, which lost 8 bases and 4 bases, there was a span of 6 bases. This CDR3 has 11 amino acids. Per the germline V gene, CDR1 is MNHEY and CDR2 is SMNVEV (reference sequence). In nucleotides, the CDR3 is TGTGCCAGCCAGAAATACAATGAGCAGTTCTTC. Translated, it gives CASQKYNEQFF.

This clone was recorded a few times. CDR3 region: CASSTPQGATNGYTF. DNA of the CDR3: TGTGCCAGCAGCACCCCCCAAGGGGCCACGAATGGCTACACCTTC. The chain recombines TRBV11-2 with TRBJ1-2; the D gene is possibly TRBD1 (5 bases). Trimming took off 5 bases at V and 6 bases at J, with 19 bases between the two ends. CDR1 and CDR2 from the germline V gene are SGHAT and FQNNGV. The CDR3 spans 15 residues.

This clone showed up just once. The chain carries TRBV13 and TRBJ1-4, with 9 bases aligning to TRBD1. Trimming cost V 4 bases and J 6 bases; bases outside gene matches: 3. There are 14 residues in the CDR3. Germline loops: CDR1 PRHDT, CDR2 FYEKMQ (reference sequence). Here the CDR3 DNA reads TGTGCCAGCAGCTCTCGACAGGGGGATGAAAAACTGTTTTTT. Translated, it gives CASSSRQGDEKLFF.

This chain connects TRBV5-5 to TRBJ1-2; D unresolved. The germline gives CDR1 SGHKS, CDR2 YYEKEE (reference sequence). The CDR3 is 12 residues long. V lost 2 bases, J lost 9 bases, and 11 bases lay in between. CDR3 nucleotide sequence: TGTGCCAGCAGCTTAGATCACTTGCGCTACACCTTC. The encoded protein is CASSLDHLRYTF.

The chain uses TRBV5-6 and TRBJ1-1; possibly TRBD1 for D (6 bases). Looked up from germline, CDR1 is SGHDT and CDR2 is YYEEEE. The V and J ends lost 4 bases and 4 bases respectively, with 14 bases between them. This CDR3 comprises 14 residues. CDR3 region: CASSLQGLGTEAFF. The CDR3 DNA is TGTGCCAGCAGCCTACAGGGTTTGGGCACTGAAGCTTTCTTT.

CDR3 sequence reads: CASIPWREDGDEQFF. The CDR3 nucleotides read TGTGCCAGCATCCCCTGGAGGGAAGACGGGGATGAGCAGTTCTTC. This sequence joins TRBV28 and TRBJ2-1, with D perhaps matching TRBD2 (6 bases). Trimming stripped 7 bases from V and 8 bases from J, with 21 bases between. Germline lookup yields CDR1 MDHEN and CDR2 SYDVKM. CDR3 length equals 15 residues.

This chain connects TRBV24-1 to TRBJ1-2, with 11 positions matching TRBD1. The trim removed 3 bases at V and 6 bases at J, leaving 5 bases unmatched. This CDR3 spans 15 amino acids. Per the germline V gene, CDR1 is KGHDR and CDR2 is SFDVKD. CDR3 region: CATSDRDRGDHGYTF. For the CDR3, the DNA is TGTGCCACCAGTGATAGGGACAGGGGGGATCATGGCTACACCTTC.

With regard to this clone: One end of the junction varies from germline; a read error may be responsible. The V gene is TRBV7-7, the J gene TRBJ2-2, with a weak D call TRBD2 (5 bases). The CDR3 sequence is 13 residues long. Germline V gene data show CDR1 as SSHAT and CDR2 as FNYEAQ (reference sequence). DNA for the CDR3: TGTGCTAGCAGTCGACTAAGGGCCGGGGAGCTGTTTTTT. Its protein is CASSRLRAGELFF.

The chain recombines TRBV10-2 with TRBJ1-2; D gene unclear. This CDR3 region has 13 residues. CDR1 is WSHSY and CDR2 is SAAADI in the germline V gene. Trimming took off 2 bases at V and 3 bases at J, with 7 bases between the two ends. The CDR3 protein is CASSENADYGYTF. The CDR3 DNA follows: TGCGCCAGCAGTGAGAACGCGGACTATGGCTACACCTTC.

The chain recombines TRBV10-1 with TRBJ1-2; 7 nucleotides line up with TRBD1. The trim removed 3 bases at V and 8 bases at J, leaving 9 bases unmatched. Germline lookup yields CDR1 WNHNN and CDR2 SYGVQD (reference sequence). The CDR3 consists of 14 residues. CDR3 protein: CASSDARGMGGYTF. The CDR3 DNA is TGCGCCAGCAGTGACGCCAGGGGGATGGGGGGCTACACCTTC.

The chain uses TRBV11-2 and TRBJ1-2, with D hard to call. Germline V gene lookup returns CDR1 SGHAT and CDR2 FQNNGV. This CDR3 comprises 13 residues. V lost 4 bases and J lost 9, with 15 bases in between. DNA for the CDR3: TGTGCCAGCAGCTCCGGACGGGGTACGAGCTACACCTTC. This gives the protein CASSSGRGTSYTF. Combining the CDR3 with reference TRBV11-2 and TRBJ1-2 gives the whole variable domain EAGVAQSPRYKIIEKRQSVAFWCNPISGHATLYWYQQILGQGPKLLIQFQNNGVVDDSQLPKDRFSAERLKGVDSTLKIQPAKLEDSAVYLCASSSGRGTSYTFGSGTRLTVV.

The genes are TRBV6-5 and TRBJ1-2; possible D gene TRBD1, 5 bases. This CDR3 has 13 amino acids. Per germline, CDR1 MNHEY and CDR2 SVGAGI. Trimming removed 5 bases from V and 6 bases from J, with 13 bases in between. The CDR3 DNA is TGTGCCAGCAGTACCAGGGATGGGGATGGCTACACCTTC. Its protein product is CASSTRDGDGYTF.

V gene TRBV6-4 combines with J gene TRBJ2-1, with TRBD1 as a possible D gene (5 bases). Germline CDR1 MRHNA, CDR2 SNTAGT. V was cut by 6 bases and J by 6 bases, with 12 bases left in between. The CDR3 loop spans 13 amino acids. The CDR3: CASSSFDSNEQFF. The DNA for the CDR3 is TGTGCCAGCAGCAGTTTCGACAGCAATGAGCAGTTCTTC.

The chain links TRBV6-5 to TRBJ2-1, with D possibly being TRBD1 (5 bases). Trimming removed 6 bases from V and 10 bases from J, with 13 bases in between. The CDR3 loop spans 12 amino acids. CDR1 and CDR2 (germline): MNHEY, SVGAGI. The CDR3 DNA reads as TGTGCCAGCAGCCGCCTCGACAGCGAGCAGTTCTTC. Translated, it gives CASSRLDSEQFF.

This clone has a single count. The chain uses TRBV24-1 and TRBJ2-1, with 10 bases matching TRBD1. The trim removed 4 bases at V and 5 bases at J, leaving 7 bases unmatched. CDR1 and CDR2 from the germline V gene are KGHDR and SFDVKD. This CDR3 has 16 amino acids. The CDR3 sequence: CATSESGQGLDNEQFF. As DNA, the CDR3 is TGTGCCACCAGTGAGTCGGGACAGGGGCTTGACAATGAGCAGTTCTTC.

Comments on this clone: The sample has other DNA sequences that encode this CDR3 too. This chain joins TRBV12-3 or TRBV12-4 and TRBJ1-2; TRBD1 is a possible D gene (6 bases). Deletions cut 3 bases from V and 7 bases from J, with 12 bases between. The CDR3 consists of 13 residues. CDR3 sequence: CASSFGQGTGYTF. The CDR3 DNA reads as TGTGCCAGCAGTTTTGGGCAGGGGACTGGCTACACCTTC.

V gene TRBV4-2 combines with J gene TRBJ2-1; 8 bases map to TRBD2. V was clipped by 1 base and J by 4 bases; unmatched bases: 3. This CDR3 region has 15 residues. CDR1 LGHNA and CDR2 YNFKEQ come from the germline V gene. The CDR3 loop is CASSQGGLEYNEQFF. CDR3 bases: TGTGCCAGCAGCCAAGGGGGACTAGAGTACAATGAGCAGTTCTTC.

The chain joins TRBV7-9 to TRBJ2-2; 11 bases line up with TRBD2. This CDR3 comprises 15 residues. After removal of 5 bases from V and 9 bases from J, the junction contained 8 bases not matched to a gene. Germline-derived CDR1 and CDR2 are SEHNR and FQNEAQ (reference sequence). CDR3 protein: CASSLTSGIYRELFF. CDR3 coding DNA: TGTGCCAGCAGCCTGACTAGCGGGATTTACAGGGAGCTGTTTTTT. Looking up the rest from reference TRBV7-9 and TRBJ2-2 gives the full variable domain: DTGVSQNPRHKITKRGQNVTFRCDPISEHNRLYWYRQTLGQGPEFLTYFQNEAQLEKSRLLSDRFSAERPKGSFSTLEIQRTEQGDSAMYLCASSLTSGIYRELFFGEGSRLTVL.

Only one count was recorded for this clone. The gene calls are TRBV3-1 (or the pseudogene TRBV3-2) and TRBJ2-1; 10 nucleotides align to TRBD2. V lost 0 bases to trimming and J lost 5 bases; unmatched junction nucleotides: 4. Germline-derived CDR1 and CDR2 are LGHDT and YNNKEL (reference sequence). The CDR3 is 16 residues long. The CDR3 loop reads CASSQEGLAFNNEQFF. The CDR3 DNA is TGTGCCAGCAGCCAAGAGGGACTAGCGTTTAACAATGAGCAGTTCTTC.

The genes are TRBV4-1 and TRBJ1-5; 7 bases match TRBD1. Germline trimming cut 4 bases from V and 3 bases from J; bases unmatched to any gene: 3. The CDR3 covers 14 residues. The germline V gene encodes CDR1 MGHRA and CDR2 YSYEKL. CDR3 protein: CASSRDSFNQPQHF. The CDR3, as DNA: TGCGCCAGCAGCCGGGACAGTTTCAATCAGCCCCAGCATTTT.

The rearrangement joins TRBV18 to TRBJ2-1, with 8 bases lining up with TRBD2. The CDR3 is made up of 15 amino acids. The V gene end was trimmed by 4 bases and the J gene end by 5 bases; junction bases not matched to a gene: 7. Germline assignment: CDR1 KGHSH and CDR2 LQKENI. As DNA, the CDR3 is TGTGCCAGCTCACGGGGGCGCGGGAGGAACAATGAGCAGTTCTTC. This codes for CASSRGRGRNNEQFF.